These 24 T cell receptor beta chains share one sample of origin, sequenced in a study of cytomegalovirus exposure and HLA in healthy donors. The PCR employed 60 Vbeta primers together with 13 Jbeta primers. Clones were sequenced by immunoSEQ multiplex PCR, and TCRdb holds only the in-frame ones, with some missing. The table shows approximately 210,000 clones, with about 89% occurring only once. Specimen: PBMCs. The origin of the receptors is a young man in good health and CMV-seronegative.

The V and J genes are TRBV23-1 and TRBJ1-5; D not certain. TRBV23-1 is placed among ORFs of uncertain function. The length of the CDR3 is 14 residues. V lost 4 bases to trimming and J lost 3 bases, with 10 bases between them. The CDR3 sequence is CASSPRPYNQPQHF. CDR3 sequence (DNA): TGCGCCAGCAGTCCGAGGCCCTACAATCAGCCCCAGCATTTT.

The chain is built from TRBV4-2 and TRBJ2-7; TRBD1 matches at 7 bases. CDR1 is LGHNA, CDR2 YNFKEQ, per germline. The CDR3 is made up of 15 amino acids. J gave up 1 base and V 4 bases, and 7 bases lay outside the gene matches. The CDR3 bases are TGTGCCAGCAGCCCCCCGGGACAGATGTCCTACGAGCAGTACTTC. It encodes CASSPPGQMSYEQYF.

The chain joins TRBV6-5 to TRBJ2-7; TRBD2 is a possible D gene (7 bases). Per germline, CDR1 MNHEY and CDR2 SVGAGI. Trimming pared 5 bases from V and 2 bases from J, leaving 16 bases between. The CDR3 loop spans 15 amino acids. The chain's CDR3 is CASSTPRGAAYEQYF. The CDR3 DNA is TGTGCCAGCAGTACCCCTCGGGGGGCTGCCTACGAGCAGTACTTC.

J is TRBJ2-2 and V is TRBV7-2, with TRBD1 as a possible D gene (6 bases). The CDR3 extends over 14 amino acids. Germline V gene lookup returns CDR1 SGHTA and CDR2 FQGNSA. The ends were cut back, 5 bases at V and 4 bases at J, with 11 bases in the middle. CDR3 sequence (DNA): TGTGCCAGCAGCAGGCTCAGGGGCACCGGGGAGCTGTTTTTT. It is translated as CASSRLRGTGELFF. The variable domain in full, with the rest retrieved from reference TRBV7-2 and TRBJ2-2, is GAGVSQSPSNKVTEKGKDVELRCDPISGHTALYWYRQSLGQGLEFLIYFQGNSAPDKSGLPSDRFSAERTGGSVSTLTIQRTQQEDSAVYLCASSRLRGTGELFFGEGSRLTVL.

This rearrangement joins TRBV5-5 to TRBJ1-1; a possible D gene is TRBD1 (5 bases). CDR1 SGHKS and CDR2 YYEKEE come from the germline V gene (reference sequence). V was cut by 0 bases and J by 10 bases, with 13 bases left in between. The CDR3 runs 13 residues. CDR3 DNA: TGTGCCAGCAGCTTGGGGGGCAGGGTGAGAGCTTTCTTT. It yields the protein CASSLGGRVRAFF.

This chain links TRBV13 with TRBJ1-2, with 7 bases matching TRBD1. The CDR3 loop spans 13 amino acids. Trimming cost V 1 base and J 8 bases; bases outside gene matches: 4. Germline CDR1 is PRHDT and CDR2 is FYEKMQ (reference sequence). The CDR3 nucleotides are TGTGCCAGCAGCTTAGAGGGGGCGCGGGGCTACACCTTC. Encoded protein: CASSLEGARGYTF.

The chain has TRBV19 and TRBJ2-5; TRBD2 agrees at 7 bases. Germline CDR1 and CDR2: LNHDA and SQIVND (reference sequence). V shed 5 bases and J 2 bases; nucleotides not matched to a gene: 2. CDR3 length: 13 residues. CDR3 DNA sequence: TGTGCCAGTAGTTTGCGGGAGCAAGAGACCCAGTACTTC. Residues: CASSLREQETQYF.

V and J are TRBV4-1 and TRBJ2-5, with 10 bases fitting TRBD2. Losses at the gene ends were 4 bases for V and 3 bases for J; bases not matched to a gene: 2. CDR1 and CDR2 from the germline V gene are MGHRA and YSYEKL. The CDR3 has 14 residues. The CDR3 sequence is CASSPLAGEETQYF. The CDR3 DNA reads TGCGCCAGCAGCCCGCTAGCGGGAGAAGAGACCCAGTACTTC.

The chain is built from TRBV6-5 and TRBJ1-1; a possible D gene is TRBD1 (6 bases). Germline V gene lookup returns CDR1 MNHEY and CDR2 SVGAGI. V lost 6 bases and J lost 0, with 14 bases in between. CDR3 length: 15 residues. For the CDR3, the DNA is TGTGCCAGCAGGAGGACAGTGCAAGTGAACACTGAAGCTTTCTTT. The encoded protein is CASRRTVQVNTEAFF.

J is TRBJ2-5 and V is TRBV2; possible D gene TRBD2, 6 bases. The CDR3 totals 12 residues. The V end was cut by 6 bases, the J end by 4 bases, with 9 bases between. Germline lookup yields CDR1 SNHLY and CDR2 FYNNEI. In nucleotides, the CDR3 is TGTGCCAGCAGGGGGGGTGGAGAGACCCAGTACTTC. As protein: CASRGGGETQYF.

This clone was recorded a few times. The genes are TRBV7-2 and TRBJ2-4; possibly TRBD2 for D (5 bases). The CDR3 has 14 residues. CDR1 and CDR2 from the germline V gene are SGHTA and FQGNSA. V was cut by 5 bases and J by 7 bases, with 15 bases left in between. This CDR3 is CASSPQPGGNIQYF. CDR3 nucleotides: TGTGCCAGCAGCCCCCAGCCGGGCGGGAACATTCAGTACTTC. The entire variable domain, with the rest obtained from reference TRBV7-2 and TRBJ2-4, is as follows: GAGVSQSPSNKVTEKGKDVELRCDPISGHTALYWYRQSLGQGLEFLIYFQGNSAPDKSGLPSDRFSAERTGGSVSTLTIQRTQQEDSAVYLCASSPQPGGNIQYFGAGTRLSVL.

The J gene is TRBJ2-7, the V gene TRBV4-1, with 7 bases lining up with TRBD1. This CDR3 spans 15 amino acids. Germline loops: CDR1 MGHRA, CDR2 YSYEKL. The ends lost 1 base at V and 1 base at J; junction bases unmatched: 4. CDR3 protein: CASSQGQGPSYEQYF. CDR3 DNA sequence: TGCGCCAGCAGCCAAGGACAGGGACCTTCCTACGAGCAGTACTTC.

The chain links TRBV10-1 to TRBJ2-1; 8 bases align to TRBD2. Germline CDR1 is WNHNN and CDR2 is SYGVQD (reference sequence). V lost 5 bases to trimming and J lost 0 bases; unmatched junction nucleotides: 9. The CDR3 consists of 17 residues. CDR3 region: CASSTYQRGSSYNEQFF. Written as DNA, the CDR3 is TGCGCCAGCAGTACCTACCAGCGGGGGAGCTCCTACAATGAGCAGTTCTTC.

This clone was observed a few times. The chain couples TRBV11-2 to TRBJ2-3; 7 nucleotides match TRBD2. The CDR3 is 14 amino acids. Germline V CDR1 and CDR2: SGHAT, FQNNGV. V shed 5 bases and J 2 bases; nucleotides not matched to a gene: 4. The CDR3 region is CASSKGTNTDTQYF. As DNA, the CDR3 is TGTGCCAGCAGCAAAGGGACTAACACAGATACGCAGTATTTT.

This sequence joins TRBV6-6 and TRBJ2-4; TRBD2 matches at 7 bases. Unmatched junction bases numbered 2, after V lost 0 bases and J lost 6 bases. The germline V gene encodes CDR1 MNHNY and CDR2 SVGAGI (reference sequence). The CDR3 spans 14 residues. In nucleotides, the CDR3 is TGTGCCAGCAGTTACTCGGGGGGGGTAAACATTCAGTACTTC. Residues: CASSYSGGVNIQYF.

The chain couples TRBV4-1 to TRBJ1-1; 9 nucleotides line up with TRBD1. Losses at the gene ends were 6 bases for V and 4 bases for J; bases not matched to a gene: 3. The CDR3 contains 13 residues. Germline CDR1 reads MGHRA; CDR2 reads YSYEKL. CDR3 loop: CASRGQGGTEAFF. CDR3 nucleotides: TGCGCCAGCAGGGGACAGGGAGGCACTGAAGCTTTCTTT.

CDR3 sequence (DNA): TGCGCCAGCAGCTTCGACAACTCTGGAAACACCATATATTTT. Amino acid sequence: CASSFDNSGNTIYF. The chain links TRBV5-1 to TRBJ1-3, with D hard to call. V was pared by 2 bases and J by 0 bases, with 6 bases between. Germline assignment: CDR1 SGHRS and CDR2 YFSETQ. The CDR3 covers 14 residues.

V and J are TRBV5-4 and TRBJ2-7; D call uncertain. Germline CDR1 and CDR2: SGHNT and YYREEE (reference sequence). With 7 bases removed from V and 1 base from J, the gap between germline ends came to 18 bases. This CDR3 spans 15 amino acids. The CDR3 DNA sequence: TGTGCCAGCCCCCAATCCCCTAGTTTTTCCTACGAGCAGTACTTC. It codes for CASPQSPSFSYEQYF.

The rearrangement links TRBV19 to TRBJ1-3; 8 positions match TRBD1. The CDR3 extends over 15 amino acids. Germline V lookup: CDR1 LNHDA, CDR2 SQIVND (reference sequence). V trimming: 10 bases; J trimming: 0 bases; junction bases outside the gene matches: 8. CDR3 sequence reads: CATRDRLSSGNTIYF. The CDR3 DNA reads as TGTGCCACGAGGGACAGGCTCAGCTCTGGAAACACCATATATTTT. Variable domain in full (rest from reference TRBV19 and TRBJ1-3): DGGITQSPKYLFRKEGQNVTLSCEQNLNHDAMYWYRQDPGQGLRLIYYSQIVNDFQKGDIAEGYSVSREKKESFPLTVTSAQKNPTAFYLCATRDRLSSGNTIYFGEGSWLTVV.

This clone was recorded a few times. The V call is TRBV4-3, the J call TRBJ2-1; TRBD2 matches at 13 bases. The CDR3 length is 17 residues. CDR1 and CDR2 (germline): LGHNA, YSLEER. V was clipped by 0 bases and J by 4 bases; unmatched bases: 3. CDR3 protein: CASSQEWTSGGYNEQFF. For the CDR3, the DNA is TGCGCCAGCAGCCAAGAGTGGACTAGCGGGGGTTACAATGAGCAGTTCTTC.

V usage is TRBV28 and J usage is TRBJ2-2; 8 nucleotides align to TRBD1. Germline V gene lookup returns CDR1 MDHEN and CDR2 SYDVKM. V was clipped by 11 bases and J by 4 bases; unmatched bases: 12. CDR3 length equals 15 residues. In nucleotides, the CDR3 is TGTGCCGGGGGATTCCGGGACAGGCCCACCGGGGAGCTGTTTTTT. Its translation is CAGGFRDRPTGELFF. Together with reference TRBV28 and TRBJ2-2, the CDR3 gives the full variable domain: DVKVTQSSRYLVKRTGEKVFLECVQDMDHENMFWYRQDPGLGLRLIYFSYDVKMKEKGDIPEGYSVSREKKERFSLILESASTNQTSMYLCAGGFRDRPTGELFFGEGSRLTVL.

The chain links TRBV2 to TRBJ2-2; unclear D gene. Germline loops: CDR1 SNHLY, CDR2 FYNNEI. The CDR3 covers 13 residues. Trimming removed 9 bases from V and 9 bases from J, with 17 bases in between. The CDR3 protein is CASHLEKVRELFF. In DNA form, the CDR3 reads TGTGCCAGTCACCTAGAGAAGGTCCGGGAGCTGTTTTTT. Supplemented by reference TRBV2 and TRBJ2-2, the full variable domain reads EPEVTQTPSHQVTQMGQEVILRCVPISNHLYFYWYRQILGQKVEFLVSFYNNEISEKSEIFDDQFSVERPDGSNFTLKIRSTKLEDSAMYFCASHLEKVRELFFGEGSRLTVL.

In DNA form, the CDR3 reads TGTGCCAGTAGTATAGGTGTTGGACGGGACAGCCGCATGAACACTGAAGCTTTCTTT. Protein: CASSIGVGRDSRMNTEAFF. The rearrangement links TRBV19 to TRBJ1-1, with 7 positions matching TRBD1. From germline, CDR1 is LNHDA and CDR2 SQIVND (reference sequence). CDR3 length: 19 amino acids. The J segment lost 0 bases and the V segment lost 1 base, leaving 14 bases of the junction unmatched.

The CDR3 sequence is CASLPGTTKAYEQYF. CDR3 DNA sequence: TGTGCCAGCTTACCCGGGACAACCAAAGCCTACGAGCAGTACTTC. V usage is TRBV6-1 and J usage is TRBJ2-7; perhaps TRBD1 as D (6 bases). The CDR3 totals 15 residues. Germline V CDR1 and CDR2: MNHNS, SASEGT. V shed 8 bases and J shed 2 bases, with 19 bases lying between them.